This T cell receptor beta chain was identified in a study of OX40 agonist ivuxolimab in advanced cancers. Turning to the study itself: A mean age of about 59 years, range roughly 20 to 90, was recorded, and 70% to 85% were male.

V was pared by 3 bases and J by 4 bases, with 22 bases between. CDR1 is SGDLS and CDR2 is YYNGEE in the germline V gene. The CDR3 runs to 17 residues. Clones were sequenced by immunoSEQ multiplex PCR, and TCRdb holds only the in-frame ones, with some missing. The data show about 68,000 clones, roughly nine tenths seen once. This chain joins TRBV9 and TRBJ1-2; possible D gene TRBD1, 6 bases. Sequenced material: CD4+ or CD8+ T cells sorted from blood, taken in a trial of the OX40 agonist ivuxolimab. The source is an adult with an advanced solid tumor such as melanoma, head and neck, liver or kidney cancer. The CDR3 nucleotides read TGTGCCAGCAGCGAGGGGGGGTCCAACTATCCCCCCTATGGCTACACCTTC. Translation: CASSEGGSNYPPYGYTF.